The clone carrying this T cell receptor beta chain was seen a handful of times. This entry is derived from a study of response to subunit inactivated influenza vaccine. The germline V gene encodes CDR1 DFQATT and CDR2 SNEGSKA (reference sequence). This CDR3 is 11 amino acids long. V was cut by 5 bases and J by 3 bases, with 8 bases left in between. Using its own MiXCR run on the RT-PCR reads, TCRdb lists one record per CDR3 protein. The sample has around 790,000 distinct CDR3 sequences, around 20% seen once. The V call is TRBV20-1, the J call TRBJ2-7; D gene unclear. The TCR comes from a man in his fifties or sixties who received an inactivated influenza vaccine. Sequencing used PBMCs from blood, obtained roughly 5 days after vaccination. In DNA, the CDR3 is TGCAGTGCTGCCCAGTACTACGAGCAGTACTTC. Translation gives CSAAQYYEQYF.